This T cell receptor (beta chain) is drawn from a study of blood T cell repertoires in COVID-19. Method: immunoSEQ multiplex PCR; TCRdb's copy keeps in-frame clones and lacks some. This sample has 200,000 to 250,000 clones; 83% occur once, and the top ten carry 1.3%. The Seattle patients joined while their infection was active and were tracked longitudinally afterward. The germline V gene has CDR1 MNHEY and CDR2 SMNVEV (reference sequence). Trimming took off 2 bases at V and 2 bases at J, with 8 bases between the two ends. This CDR3 spans 14 amino acids. Sequencing was carried out using peripheral blood. This receptor was obtained from a woman aged 25 to 45 with COVID-19, enrolled during active disease. The chain recombines TRBV27 with TRBJ2-3; TRBD1 is a possible D gene (6 bases). The CDR3 sequence is CASSLNRVTDTQYF. The CDR3 nucleotides read TGTGCCAGCAGTTTAAACAGGGTCACAGATACGCAGTATTTT.